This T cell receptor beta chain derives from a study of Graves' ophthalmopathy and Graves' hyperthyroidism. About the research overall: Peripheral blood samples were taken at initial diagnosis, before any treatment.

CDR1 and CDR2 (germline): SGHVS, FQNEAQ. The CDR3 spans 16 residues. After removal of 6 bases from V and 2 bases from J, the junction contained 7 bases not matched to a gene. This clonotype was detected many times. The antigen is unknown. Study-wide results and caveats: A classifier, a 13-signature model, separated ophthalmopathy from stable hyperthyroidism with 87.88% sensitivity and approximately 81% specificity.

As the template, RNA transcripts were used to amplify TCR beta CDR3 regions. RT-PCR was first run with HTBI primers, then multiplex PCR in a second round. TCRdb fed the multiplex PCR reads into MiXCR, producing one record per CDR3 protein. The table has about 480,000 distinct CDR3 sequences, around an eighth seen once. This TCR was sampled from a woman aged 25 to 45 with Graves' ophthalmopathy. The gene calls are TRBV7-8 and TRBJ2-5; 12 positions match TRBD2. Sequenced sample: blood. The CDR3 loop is CASRDLAGGRQETQYF. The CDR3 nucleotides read TGTGCCAGCAGGGATCTAGCGGGAGGGAGGCAAGAGACCCAGTACTTC.